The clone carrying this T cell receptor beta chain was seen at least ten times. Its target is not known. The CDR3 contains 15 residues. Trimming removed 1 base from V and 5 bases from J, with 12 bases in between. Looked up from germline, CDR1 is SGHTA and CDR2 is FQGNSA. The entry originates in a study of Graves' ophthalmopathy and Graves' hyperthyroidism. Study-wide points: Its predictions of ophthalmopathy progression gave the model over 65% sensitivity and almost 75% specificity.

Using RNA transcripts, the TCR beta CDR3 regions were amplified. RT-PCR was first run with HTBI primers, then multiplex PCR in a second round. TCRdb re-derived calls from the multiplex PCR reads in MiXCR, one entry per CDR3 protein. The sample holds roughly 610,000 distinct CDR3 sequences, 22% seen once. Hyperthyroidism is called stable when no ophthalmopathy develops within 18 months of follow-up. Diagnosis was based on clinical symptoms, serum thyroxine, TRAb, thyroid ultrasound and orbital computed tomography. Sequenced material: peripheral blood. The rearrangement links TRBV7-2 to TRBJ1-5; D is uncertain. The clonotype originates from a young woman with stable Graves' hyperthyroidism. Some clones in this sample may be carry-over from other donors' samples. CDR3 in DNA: TGTGCCAGCAGCTTAGTTGGAGGTTGGGATCAGCCCCAGCATTTT. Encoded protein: CASSLVGGWDQPQHF.